These 5 T cell receptor beta chains were sequenced from one sample in a study of spatial heterogeneity in lung cancer (dated by TCRdb to the late 2010s). Library preparation was by 5' RACE. TCRdb names NextSeq 500 as the instrument used. TCRdb's own reprocessing of the public reads used fastp at Q25 and MiXCR and kept productive beta chains. Every distinct CDR3 protein forms one entry, paired with its most common genes and DNA. In this sample the table shows 90,000 to 95,000 distinct CDR3 sequences, about 12% of which occur a single time. The ten largest clones represent just over 40% of the sample. This sample's time point label indicates: sample taken at primary tumor resection. Without any cell sorting, TCR sequencing was performed on whole RNA extracted either from tumor and nontumor lung tissue or from cryopreserved PBMC samples. The sample was PBMCs, taken at surgery. These receptor sequences come from a male donor with early-stage non-small cell lung cancer.

This clonotype came up many times. The chain combines TRBV2 with TRBJ2-7; TRBD1 matches at 7 bases. The germline CDR1 and CDR2 sequences are SNHLY and FYNNEI. Trimming took 6 bases from V and 0 from J; bases not matched to a gene: 5. The CDR3 covers 14 residues. CDR3 in amino acids: CASRGRGSSYEQYF. In nucleotides, the CDR3 is TGTGCCAGCAGGGGCAGGGGGAGCTCCTACGAGCAGTACTTC.

This clonotype has only a few counts. This sequence joins TRBV10-2 and TRBJ2-2, with 9 bases matching TRBD2. Trimming took 3 bases from V and 1 from J; bases not matched to a gene: 9. The germline gives CDR1 WSHSY, CDR2 SAAADI. This CDR3 is 18 amino acids long. The CDR3 sequence is CASSDGLAGTLNTGELFF. The CDR3 DNA reads as TGCGCCAGCAGTGACGGGCTAGCGGGGACCTTGAACACCGGGGAGCTGTTTTTT.

The chain is built from TRBV12-3 or TRBV12-4 and TRBJ1-2; 11 nucleotides line up with TRBD1. The CDR3 loop spans 14 amino acids. Germline trimming cut 6 bases from V and 8 bases from J; bases unmatched to any gene: 8. The CDR3 spells CASSPDRGPRGYTF. CDR3 nucleotides: TGTGCCAGCAGCCCGGACAGGGGGCCGCGGGGCTACACCTTC.

This clonotype came up many times. V is TRBV7-2 and J is TRBJ2-3; TRBD2 agrees at 7 bases. The germline CDR1 and CDR2 sequences are SGHTA and FQGNSA. Trimming cost V 3 bases and J 2 bases; bases outside gene matches: 5. This CDR3 is 15 amino acids long. CDR3 coding DNA: TGTGCCAGCAGCTTGGTCAGCGGGAACACAGATACGCAGTATTTT. Amino acids: CASSLVSGNTDTQYF.

This chain uses TRBV2 with TRBJ1-2; no clear D gene. With 5 bases removed from V and 1 base from J, the gap between germline ends came to 17 bases. The CDR3 covers 16 residues. CDR1 SNHLY and CDR2 FYNNEI come from the germline V gene. The CDR3 is CASSTHGRGDNYGYTF. In DNA, the CDR3 is TGTGCCAGCAGTACACACGGTCGGGGTGATAACTATGGCTACACCTTC.